The clone carrying this T cell receptor (beta chain) has a handful of counts. These data come from a study of identical twins. CDR1 and CDR2 from the germline V gene are SGHAT and FQNNGV. V gave up 0 bases and J gave up 7 bases, with 7 bases separating them. The CDR3 covers 13 residues. TCRdb recomputed calls from the 5' RACE reads with MiXCR, one row per CDR3 protein. The table records about 690,000 distinct CDR3 sequences, 21% of them present only once. These data also formed part of another study, on T cells expressing NK-cell markers. That paper adds: Also leading the CD3+CD56-NKG2C+ fraction in a few donors were these clonotypes.

The sequenced sample was PBMCs. The chain is built from TRBV11-2 and TRBJ2-1; D is unresolved. The source of this sequence is a woman under 30 in good health. The CDR3 coding sequence is TGTGCCAGCAGCTTAGACCCTCCTAATGAGCAGTTCTTC. It codes for CASSLDPPNEQFF.